This T cell receptor (beta chain) was identified during a study of blood T cell repertoires in COVID-19. Study details: The United States, Italy and Spain supplied acute and convalescent COVID-19 samples.

This CDR3 region has 15 residues. Trimming stripped 4 bases from V and 4 bases from J, with 13 bases between. Germline lookup yields CDR1 MNHEY and CDR2 SVGEGT. Authors' data handling: Amplification from reference gene primers served as the basis for estimated nucleated cell counts. Clones were read by immunoSEQ multiplex PCR, and TCRdb kept only the in-frame ones, dropping some. V, J and clone size reflect that table, while D and trimming were determined from the DNA. Of tens of thousands of clones listed, 82% are singletons. The sequencing input was peripheral blood. The rearrangement joins TRBV6-2 or TRBV6-3 to TRBJ2-2; possible D gene TRBD1, 6 bases. The receptor was isolated from a woman over 75 with acute or convalescent COVID-19. In DNA, the CDR3 is TGTGCCAGCAGTTTACAGGGTGTTGGCACCGGGGAGCTGTTTTTT. Protein: CASSLQGVGTGELFF.